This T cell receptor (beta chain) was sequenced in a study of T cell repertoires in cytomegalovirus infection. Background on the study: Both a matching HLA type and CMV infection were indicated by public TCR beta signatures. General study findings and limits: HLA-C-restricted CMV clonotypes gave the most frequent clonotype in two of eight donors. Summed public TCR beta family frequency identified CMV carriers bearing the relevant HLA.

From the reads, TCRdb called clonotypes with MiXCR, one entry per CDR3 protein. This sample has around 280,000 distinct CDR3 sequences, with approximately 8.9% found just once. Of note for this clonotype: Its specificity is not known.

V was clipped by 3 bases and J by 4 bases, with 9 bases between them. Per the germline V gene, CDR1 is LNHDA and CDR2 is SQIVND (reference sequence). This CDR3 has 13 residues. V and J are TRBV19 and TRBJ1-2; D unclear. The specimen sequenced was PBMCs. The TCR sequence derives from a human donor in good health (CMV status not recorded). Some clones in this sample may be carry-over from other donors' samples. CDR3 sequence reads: CASSMGNTYGYTF. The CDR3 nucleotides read TGTGCCAGTAGTATGGGAAACACCTATGGCTACACCTTC.